What follows are 18 T cell receptor beta chains derived from one specimen sequenced in a study of T cells in Graves' hyperthyroidism and ophthalmopathy. The investigators amplified TCR beta CDR3 regions from RNA transcripts. In the first-round RT-PCR of the TCR CDR3, the HTBI primer set was used. In TCRdb, the multiplex PCR reads were re-called with MiXCR into one record per CDR3 protein. The sample carries over 350,000 distinct CDR3 sequences, under 15% recorded once. Material: blood. The source is a man in his late teens or twenties with Graves' ophthalmopathy.

This clonotype showed up many times. The chain combines TRBV29-1 with TRBJ2-5; 8 bases agree with TRBD2. J lost 4 bases, V lost 5 bases, and 3 bases had no gene match. The germline V gene encodes CDR1 SQVTM and CDR2 ANQGSEA. The CDR3 has 12 residues. CDR3 region: CSVFRGGETQYF. CDR3 nucleotide sequence: TGCAGCGTTTTTCGGGGGGGAGAGACCCAGTACTTC.

At least ten counts were recorded for this clonotype. This rearrangement joins TRBV20-1 to TRBJ2-1; 9 nucleotides align to TRBD2. The V gene's germline CDR1 is DFQATT and CDR2 SNEGSKA (reference sequence). The CDR3 is 15 amino acids. V dropped 0 bases and J dropped 4; count of bases not matched to a gene: 4. DNA for the CDR3: TGCAGTGCTAGAGAGCAGCGGGGGGTTTACAATGAGCAGTTCTTC. This codes for CSAREQRGVYNEQFF.

This clonotype was observed many times. CDR3 sequence (DNA): TGTGCCACCCAATCCCAGGGTACAGGTTACGAGCAGTACTTC. It encodes CATQSQGTGYEQYF. The chain is built from TRBV15 and TRBJ2-7; possible D gene TRBD1, 5 bases. Trimming left V 8 bases short and J 4 bases short, with 18 bases between. The CDR3 is 14 residues long. Germline V gene sequence: CDR1 LNHNV, CDR2 YYDKDF (reference sequence). Full variable domain (missing parts from reference TRBV15 and TRBJ2-7): DAMVIQNPRYQVTQFGKPVTLSCSQTLNHNVMYWYQQKSSQAPKLLFHYYDKDFNNEADTPDNFQSRRPNTSFCFLDIRSPGLGDTAMYLCATQSQGTGYEQYFGPGTRLTVT.

This clonotype showed up many times. The V and J genes are TRBV7-9 and TRBJ2-5, with 9 positions matching TRBD2. Germline CDR1 SEHNR, CDR2 FQNEAQ (reference sequence). The CDR3 length is 17 residues. V lost 1 base, J lost 1 base, and 7 bases stayed unmatched. The CDR3 reads CASSLVGSSGAQETQYF. DNA for the CDR3: TGTGCCAGCAGCTTAGTGGGCTCTAGCGGGGCCCAAGAGACCCAGTACTTC.

This clonotype was found many times. This chain joins TRBV20-1 and TRBJ2-1; 7 bases line up with TRBD2. With 6 bases clipped from V and 12 bases from J, the junction kept 17 bases outside the gene matches. CDR1 DFQATT and CDR2 SNEGSKA come from the germline V gene (reference sequence). The CDR3 runs to 14 residues. CDR3 loop: CSAGPGTITMRQFF. The CDR3 DNA is TGCAGTGCCGGACCCGGGACTATTACAATGAGGCAGTTCTTC.

This clonotype occurred many times. The genes are TRBV27 and TRBJ2-7; no firm D call. The CDR3 length is 14 residues. Trimming left V 2 bases short and J 6 bases short, with 14 bases between. Germline V lookup: CDR1 MNHEY, CDR2 SMNVEV (reference sequence). CDR3 in amino acids: CASSLIHSIREQYF. CDR3 sequence (DNA): TGTGCCAGCAGTTTAATCCACAGTATTCGCGAGCAGTACTTC.

For this clonotype: A much larger clonotype is one base distant, so this may be a read error. This chain uses TRBV3-1 with TRBJ2-3, with D perhaps matching TRBD2 (6 bases). In germline, CDR1 is LGHDT, CDR2 YNNKEL (reference sequence). The V gene lost 4 bases and the J gene lost 2 bases, with 13 bases spanning the gap. The CDR3 sequence is 15 residues long. In DNA form, the CDR3 reads TGTGCCAGCAGCCCCCGGAGGGCGGTCACAGATACGCAGTATTTT. The encoded protein is CASSPRRAVTDTQYF.

The chain couples TRBV4-2 to TRBJ2-2; 9 bases align to TRBD2. CDR1 LGHNA and CDR2 YNFKEQ come from the germline V gene. This CDR3 has 15 amino acids. V lost 4 bases, J lost 3 bases, and 3 bases stayed unmatched. For the CDR3, the DNA is TGTGCCAGCAGCCCCGGGACTAGCCACACCGGGGAGCTGTTTTTT. Encoded protein: CASSPGTSHTGELFF.

The chain employs TRBV24-1 and TRBJ1-6; 7 nucleotides match TRBD1. The junction had 10 bases not matched to a gene; V was cut back by 9 bases and J by 6 bases. The CDR3 is 15 amino acids. Looked up from germline, CDR1 is KGHDR and CDR2 is SFDVKD. The CDR3, as DNA: TGTGCCACCCTTAGGACTGGGACAGCTAATTCACCCCTCCACTTT. This encodes CATLRTGTANSPLHF.

The J gene is TRBJ2-6, the V gene TRBV20-1; D remains ambiguous. V shed 0 bases and J shed 12 bases, with 18 bases lying between them. Germline V CDR1 and CDR2: DFQATT, SNEGSKA (reference sequence). The CDR3 consists of 15 residues. CDR3 sequence: CSARDRYNTPGVLTF. The CDR3 DNA reads TGCAGTGCTAGAGATCGGTACAACACGCCTGGCGTCCTGACTTTC.

In this sample, this clonotype turned up many times. V usage is TRBV6-9 and J usage is TRBJ2-7; 10 nucleotides align to TRBD1. J lost 1 base, V lost 8 bases, and 8 bases had no gene match. CDR1 is MNHGY, CDR2 SVAAGI, per germline. CDR3 size: 15 residues. The DNA of the CDR3 is TGTGCCAGCCGAGCCGGGACAGGGGATTCCTACGAGCAGTACTTC. Amino acid sequence: CASRAGTGDSYEQYF.

This clonotype was found many times. The chain joins TRBV5-1 to TRBJ1-1; D unclear. The CDR3 runs 12 residues. Germline V gene data show CDR1 as SGHRS and CDR2 as YFSETQ. V lost 0 bases and J lost 7, with 7 bases in between. The CDR3 is CASSLAPNEAFF. The CDR3 DNA is TGCGCCAGCAGCTTGGCGCCCAATGAAGCTTTCTTT.

This clonotype was picked up many times. The CDR3 coding sequence is TGCGCCAGCAGCTTGAGGAGAGACTCTGAAGCTTTCTTT. Its protein is CASSLRRDSEAFF. The V and J genes are TRBV5-1 and TRBJ1-1; D is ambiguous. V lost 1 base and J 6 bases, leaving 10 bases between the germline ends. The CDR3 length is 13 residues. Germline assignment: CDR1 SGHRS and CDR2 YFSETQ.

This clonotype was recorded at least ten times. J is TRBJ1-2 and V is TRBV2; D is unclear. The germline V and J ends were trimmed by 5 bases and 8 bases, with 18 bases remaining between them. Germline V gene sequence: CDR1 SNHLY, CDR2 FYNNEI. The CDR3 totals 14 residues. CDR3 amino acids: CASSQGDAAGGYTF. The CDR3 DNA is TGTGCCAGCAGTCAAGGCGACGCGGCGGGCGGCTACACCTTC. The full variable domain, in which reference TRBV2 and TRBJ1-2 provide the parts outside the CDR3, is EPEVTQTPSHQVTQMGQEVILRCVPISNHLYFYWYRQILGQKVEFLVSFYNNEISEKSEIFDDQFSVERPDGSNFTLKIRSTKLEDSAMYFCASSQGDAAGGYTFGSGTRLTVV.

This clonotype has more than one count but fewer than ten. The V gene is TRBV7-9, the J gene TRBJ2-2; the match to TRBD2 covers 7 bases. CDR3 length: 16 residues. The V gene end was trimmed by 1 base and the J gene end by 6 bases; junction bases not matched to a gene: 8. Looked up from germline, CDR1 is SEHNR and CDR2 is FQNEAQ (reference sequence). As DNA, the CDR3 is TGTGCCAGCAGCTTAGTGACTAGCTGGTCCGCCGGGGAGCTGTTTTTT. Residues: CASSLVTSWSAGELFF.

The genes are TRBV30 and TRBJ2-7; D is tentatively TRBD1 or TRBD2 (7 bases each). Trimming shortened V by 3 bases and J by 4 bases, and 22 bases separated the two germline ends. CDR3 length: 16 amino acids. From germline, CDR1 is GTSNPN and CDR2 SVGIG (reference sequence). In nucleotides, the CDR3 is TGTGCCTGGAGCAACGGGAGGAGGGGGCAATGGTACGAGCAGTACTTC. It specifies CAWSNGRRGQWYEQYF.

The chain has TRBV27 and TRBJ1-2, with a possible D match to TRBD1 (5 bases). The germline CDR1 and CDR2 sequences are MNHEY and SMNVEV (reference sequence). V lost 3 bases and J lost 6, with 14 bases in between. The CDR3 spans 14 residues. The CDR3 sequence is CASSFSGGVNGYTF. The CDR3 bases are TGTGCCAGCAGTTTTTCCGGAGGGGTGAATGGCTACACCTTC.

This clonotype was observed at least ten times. The chain links TRBV2 to TRBJ2-7, with TRBD1 as a possible D gene (6 bases). Trimming removed 3 bases from V and 3 bases from J, with 12 bases in between. The germline V gene has CDR1 SNHLY and CDR2 FYNNEI. The CDR3 contains 14 residues. CDR3 sequence (DNA): TGTGCCAGCAGTGACGGGCAGGGGTTCTACGAGCAGTACTTC. Residues: CASSDGQGFYEQYF.